The clone carrying this T cell receptor (beta chain) came up once. Its antigen is currently unknown. TCRdb's copy holds only in-frame clones and misses some; the assay was immunoSEQ multiplex PCR. Here the sample spans about 33,000 clones, about nine tenths being singletons. This sample is part of a study of T cells in narcolepsy. Overall study: Donors had narcolepsy type 1 or type 2, or were healthy controls.

The V gene's germline CDR1 is SGHDT and CDR2 YYEEEE. The CDR3 is made up of 14 amino acids. The V end lost 1 base, the J end lost 7 bases, and 12 bases lay between the germline ends. Study results and limitations: Autoreactive HCRT-specific and TRIB2-specific clonotypes were marked in same-patient CSF-versus-blood CD4+ comparisons. Healthy controls reportedly lacked the autoreactive clonotypes serially found in patients' blood. In some patient and control memory CD4+ samples, autoreactive clones were absent.

Specimen: CD45RA- memory CD4+ T cells from PBMCs. The gene calls are TRBV5-6 and TRBJ2-1, with D tentatively TRBD1 or TRBD2 (6 bases each). The sequence was collected from a human donor with narcolepsy. CDR3: CASSLPGAGNEQFF. The CDR3 region has the DNA TGTGCCAGCAGCTTGCCGGGGGCAGGTAATGAGCAGTTCTTC.